The TCR beta chain described here comes from a study of blood T cell repertoires in COVID-19. Study-wide background: Material from acute and convalescent COVID-19 was sourced from the United States, Italy and Spain. T cells, B-cell-depleted T cells, or PBMCs provided the cDNA or gDNA that served as material.

This clone was recorded only once. In the original processing: Amplification of reference gene primers was used by the study to estimate nucleated cell counts. Sequenced by immunoSEQ multiplex PCR; TCRdb stores in-frame clones only, minus some. The V and J calls and the clone size are those of that table, but D and trimming were determined from the DNA. The sample lists roughly 320,000 clones, about nine tenths occurring once. The germline CDR1 and CDR2 sequences are SGHRS and YFSETQ. V trimming: 4 bases; J trimming: 3 bases; junction bases outside the gene matches: 3. The CDR3 is made up of 16 amino acids.

The chain employs TRBV5-1 and TRBJ2-4, with 14 positions matching TRBD2. Source material: PBMCs or T cells enriched from blood (not recorded which). The source is a man between 25 and 39 years old who had recovered from COVID-19. The DNA of the CDR3 is TGCGCCAGCAGCCCGGGACTAGCGGGGGACAAAAACATTCAGTACTTC. It encodes CASSPGLAGDKNIQYF. The full variable domain, completed using reference TRBV5-1 and TRBJ2-4, is KAGVTQTPRYLIKTRGQQVTLSCSPISGHRSVSWYQQTPGQGLQFLFEYFSETQRNKGNFPGRFSGRQFSNSRSEMNVSTLELGDSALYLCASSPGLAGDKNIQYFGAGTRLSVL.